The entry below describes one T cell receptor beta chain. Its antigen is unidentified. Gene names are the mouse ones. The CDR3 extends 4 residues past the end of the read, so its final part is completed from the germline J gene. The data were obtained in a study of CD8+ T cells in alopecia areata. Study as a whole: Donors of skin were C3H/HeJ mice aged about 6-12 months with spontaneous alopecia, and recipients were approximately 7-11-week-old female C3H/HeJ mice. Study results and limitations: Scalp sample data also include resident alphabeta T cells from normal skin. TCR sharing across patients was less clear than in mice, possibly HLA-related. It was lesional scalp, especially alopecia totalis/universalis, that showed higher clonality than normal scalp.

Once RNA had been extracted, it was reverse transcribed into cDNA to act as the sequencing template. Assay used: immunoSEQ multiplex PCR; TCRdb lists only in-frame clones, some missing. Singletons are absent from the sample, which has about 270,000 clones. The sorting of pooled cutaneous lymph node cells relied on CD4, CD8alpha, NKG2D, NKG2ACE and other markers. Germline assignment: CDR1 NSHNY and CDR2 SYGAGN. The V end lost 3 bases, the J end lost 0 bases, and 14 bases lay between the germline ends. This CDR3 comprises 16 residues. The sample was CD4+ T cells sorted from a lymph node. The TCR originated in a C3H/HeJ mouse with alopecia areata. MHC haplotype here: H2-k. The chain combines TRBV13-1 with TRBJ2-3; D possibly corresponds to TRBD1 (5 bases). The sequenced CDR3 bases are TGTGCCAGCAGTGTGGATCGACAGTCTAGTGCAGAA. It is translated as CASSVDRQSSAE. The CDR3 in full is CASSVDRQSSAETLYF.